This T cell receptor beta chain was recorded in a study of blood T cell repertoires in COVID-19. About the study: PBMCs, B-cell-depleted T cells, or T cells provided the cDNA or gDNA that made up the material.

The CDR3 sequence is 12 residues long. The V gene lost 3 bases and the J gene lost 7 bases, with 7 bases spanning the gap. Per germline, CDR1 LNHNV and CDR2 YYDKDF (reference sequence). Data came from immunoSEQ multiplex PCR; TCRdb stores just in-frame clones and leaves some out. The table shows approximately 240,000 clones, with more than 65% occurring only once. Sequencing was performed on peripheral blood. The source is a woman aged 35 to 49 with active or convalescent COVID-19. This chain links TRBV15 with TRBJ2-1, with TRBD2 as a possible D gene (5 bases). This CDR3 is CATSRGRNEQFF. The CDR3 nucleotides read TGTGCCACCAGCAGGGGGAGAAATGAGCAGTTCTTC.